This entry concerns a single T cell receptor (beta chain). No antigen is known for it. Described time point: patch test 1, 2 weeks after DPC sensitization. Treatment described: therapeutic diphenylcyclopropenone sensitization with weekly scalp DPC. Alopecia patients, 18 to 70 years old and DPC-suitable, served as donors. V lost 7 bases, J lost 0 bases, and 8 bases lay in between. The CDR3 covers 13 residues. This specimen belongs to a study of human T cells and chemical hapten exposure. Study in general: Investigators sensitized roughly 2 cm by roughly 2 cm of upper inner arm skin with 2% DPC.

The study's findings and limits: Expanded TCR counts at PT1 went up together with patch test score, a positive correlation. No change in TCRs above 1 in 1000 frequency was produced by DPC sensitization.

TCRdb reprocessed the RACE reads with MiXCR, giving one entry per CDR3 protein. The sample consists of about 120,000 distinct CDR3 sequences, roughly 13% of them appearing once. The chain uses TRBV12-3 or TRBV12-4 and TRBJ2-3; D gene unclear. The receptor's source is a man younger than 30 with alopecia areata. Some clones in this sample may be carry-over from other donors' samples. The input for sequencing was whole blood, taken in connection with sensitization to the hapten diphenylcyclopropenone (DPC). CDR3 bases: TGTGCCAGCAAGGCTGCGAGCACAGATACGCAGTATTTT. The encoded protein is CASKAASTDTQYF.